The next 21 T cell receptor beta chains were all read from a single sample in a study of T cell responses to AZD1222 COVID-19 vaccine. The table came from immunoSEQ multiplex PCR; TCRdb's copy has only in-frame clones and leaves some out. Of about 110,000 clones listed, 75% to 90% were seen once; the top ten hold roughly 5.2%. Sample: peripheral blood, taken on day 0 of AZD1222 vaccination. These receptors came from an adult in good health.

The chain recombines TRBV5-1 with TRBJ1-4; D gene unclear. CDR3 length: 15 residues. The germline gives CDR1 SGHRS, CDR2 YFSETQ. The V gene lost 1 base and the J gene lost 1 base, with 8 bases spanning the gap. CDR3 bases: TGCGCCAGCAGCTTGAGACCGGGAACTAATGAAAAACTGTTTTTT. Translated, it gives CASSLRPGTNEKLFF. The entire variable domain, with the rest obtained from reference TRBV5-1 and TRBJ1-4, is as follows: KAGVTQTPRYLIKTRGQQVTLSCSPISGHRSVSWYQQTPGQGLQFLFEYFSETQRNKGNFPGRFSGRQFSNSRSEMNVSTLELGDSALYLCASSLRPGTNEKLFFGSGTQLSVL.

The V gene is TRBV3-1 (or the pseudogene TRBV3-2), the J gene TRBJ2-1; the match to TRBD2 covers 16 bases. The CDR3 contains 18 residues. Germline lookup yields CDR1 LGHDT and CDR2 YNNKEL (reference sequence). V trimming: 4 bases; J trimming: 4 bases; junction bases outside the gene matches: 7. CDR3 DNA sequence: TGTGCCAGCAGCCCCGGGACTAGCGGGGGGGAGGAATACAATGAGCAGTTCTTC. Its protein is CASSPGTSGGEEYNEQFF.

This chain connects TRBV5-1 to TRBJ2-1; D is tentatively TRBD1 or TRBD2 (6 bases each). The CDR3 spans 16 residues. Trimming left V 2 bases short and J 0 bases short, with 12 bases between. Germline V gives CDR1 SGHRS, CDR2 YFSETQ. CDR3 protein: CASSFSGASSYNEQFF. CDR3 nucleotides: TGCGCCAGCAGCTTCTCGGGGGCGAGCTCCTACAATGAGCAGTTCTTC.

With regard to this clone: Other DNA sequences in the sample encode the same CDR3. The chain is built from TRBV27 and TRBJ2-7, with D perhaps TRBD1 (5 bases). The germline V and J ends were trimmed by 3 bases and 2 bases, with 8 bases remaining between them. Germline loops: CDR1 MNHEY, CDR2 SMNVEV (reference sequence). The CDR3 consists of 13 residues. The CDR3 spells CASSLSRAYEQYF. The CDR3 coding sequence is TGTGCCAGCAGTTTGAGCAGGGCCTACGAGCAGTACTTC.

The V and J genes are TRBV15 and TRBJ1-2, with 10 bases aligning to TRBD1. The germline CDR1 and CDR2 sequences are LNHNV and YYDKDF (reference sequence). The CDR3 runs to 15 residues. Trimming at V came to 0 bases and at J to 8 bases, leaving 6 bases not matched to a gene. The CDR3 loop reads CATSRDRTGGKGYTF. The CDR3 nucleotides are TGTGCCACCAGCAGAGACAGGACAGGGGGAAAAGGCTACACCTTC.

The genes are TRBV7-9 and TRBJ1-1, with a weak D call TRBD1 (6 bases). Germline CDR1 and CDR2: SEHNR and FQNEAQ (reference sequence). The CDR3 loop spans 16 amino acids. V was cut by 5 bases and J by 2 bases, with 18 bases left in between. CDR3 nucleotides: TGTGCCAGCAGCCCCCCCGGCGGGGGGCCCAACACTGAAGCTTTCTTT. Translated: CASSPPGGGPNTEAFF.

CDR3: CASIGGNFTDTQYF. The CDR3 DNA sequence: TGTGCCAGCATCGGGGGCAACTTCACAGATACGCAGTATTTT. The gene calls are TRBV6-8 and TRBJ2-3; D tentatively fits TRBD1 or TRBD2 (6 bases each). The V gene lost 7 bases and the J gene lost 2 bases, with 13 bases spanning the gap. Germline CDR1 is MNHGY and CDR2 is SAAAGT. CDR3 length: 14 residues.

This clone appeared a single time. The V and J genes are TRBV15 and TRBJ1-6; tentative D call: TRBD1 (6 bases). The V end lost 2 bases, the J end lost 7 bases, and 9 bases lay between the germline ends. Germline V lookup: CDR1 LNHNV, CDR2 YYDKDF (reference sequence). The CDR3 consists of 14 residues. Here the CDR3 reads CATSRYRANSPLHF. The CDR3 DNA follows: TGTGCCACCAGCAGATACAGGGCGAATTCACCCCTCCACTTT.

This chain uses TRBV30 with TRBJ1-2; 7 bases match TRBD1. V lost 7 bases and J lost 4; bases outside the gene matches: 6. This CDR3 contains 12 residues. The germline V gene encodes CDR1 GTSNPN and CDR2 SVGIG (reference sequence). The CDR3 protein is CASNRGFYGYTF. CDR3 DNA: TGTGCCTCGAACAGGGGCTTCTATGGCTACACCTTC.

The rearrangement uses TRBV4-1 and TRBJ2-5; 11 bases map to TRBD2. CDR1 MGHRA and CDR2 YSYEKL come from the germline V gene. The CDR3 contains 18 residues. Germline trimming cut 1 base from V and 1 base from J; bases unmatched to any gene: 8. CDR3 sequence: CASSQGTLAGGRQETQYF. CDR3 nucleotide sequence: TGCGCCAGCAGCCAAGGGACCCTAGCGGGGGGCCGCCAAGAGACCCAGTACTTC.

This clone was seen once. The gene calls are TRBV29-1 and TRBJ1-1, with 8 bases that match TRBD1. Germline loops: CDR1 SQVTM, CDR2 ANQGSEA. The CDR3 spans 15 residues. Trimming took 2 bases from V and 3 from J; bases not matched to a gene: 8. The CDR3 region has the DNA TGCAGCGTTGAACGCGCGGACAGGGCGGACACTGAAGCTTTCTTT. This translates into CSVERADRADTEAFF.

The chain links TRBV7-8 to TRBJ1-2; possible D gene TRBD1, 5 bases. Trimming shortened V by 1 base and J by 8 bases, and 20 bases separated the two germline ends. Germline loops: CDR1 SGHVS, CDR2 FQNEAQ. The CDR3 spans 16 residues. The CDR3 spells CASSLGGRPRAGGYTF. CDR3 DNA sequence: TGTGCCAGCAGCTTAGGAGGACGGCCCAGGGCGGGAGGCTACACCTTC.

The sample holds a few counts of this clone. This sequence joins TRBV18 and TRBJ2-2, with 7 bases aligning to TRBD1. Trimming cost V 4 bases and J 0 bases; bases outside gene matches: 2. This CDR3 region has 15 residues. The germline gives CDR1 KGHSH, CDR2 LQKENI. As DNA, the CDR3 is TGTGCCAGCTCACTGGGACAGACGAACACCGGGGAGCTGTTTTTT. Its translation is CASSLGQTNTGELFF.

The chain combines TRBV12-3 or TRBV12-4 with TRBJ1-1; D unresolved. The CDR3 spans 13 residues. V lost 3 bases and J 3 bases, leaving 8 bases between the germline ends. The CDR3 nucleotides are TGTGCCAGCAGTTTTCTTGGGGACACTGAAGCTTTCTTT. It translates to CASSFLGDTEAFF.

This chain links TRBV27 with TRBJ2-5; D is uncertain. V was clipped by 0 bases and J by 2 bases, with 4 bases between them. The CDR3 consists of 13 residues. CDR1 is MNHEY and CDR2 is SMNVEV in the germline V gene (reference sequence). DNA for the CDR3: TGTGCCAGCAGTTTATCGAATCAAGAGACCCAGTACTTC. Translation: CASSLSNQETQYF.

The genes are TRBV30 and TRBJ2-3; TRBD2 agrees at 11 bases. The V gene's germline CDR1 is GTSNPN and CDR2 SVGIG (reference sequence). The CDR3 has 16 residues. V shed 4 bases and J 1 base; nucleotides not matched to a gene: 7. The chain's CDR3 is CAWTIPTSGGTDTQYF. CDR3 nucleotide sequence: TGTGCCTGGACTATCCCGACTAGCGGGGGCACAGATACGCAGTATTTT.

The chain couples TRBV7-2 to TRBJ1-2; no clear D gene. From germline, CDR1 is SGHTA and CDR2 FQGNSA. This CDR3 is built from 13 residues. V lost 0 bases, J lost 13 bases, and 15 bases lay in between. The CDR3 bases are TGTGCCAGCAGCTTAGCTTGGTCTGGGGAATTCACCTTC. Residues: CASSLAWSGEFTF.

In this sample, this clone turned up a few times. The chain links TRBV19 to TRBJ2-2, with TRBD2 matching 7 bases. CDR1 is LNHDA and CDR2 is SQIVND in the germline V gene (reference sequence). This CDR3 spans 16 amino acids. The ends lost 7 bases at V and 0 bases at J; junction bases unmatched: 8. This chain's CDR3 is CASIGWEGSNTGELFF. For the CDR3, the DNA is TGTGCCAGTATAGGATGGGAGGGGTCGAACACCGGGGAGCTGTTTTTT.

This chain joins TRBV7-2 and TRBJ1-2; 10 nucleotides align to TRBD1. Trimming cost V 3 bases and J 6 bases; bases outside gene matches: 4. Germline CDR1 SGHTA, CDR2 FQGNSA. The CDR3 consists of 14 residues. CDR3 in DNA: TGTGCCAGCAGCTTCTCGACAGGGGGCGATGGCTACACCTTC. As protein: CASSFSTGGDGYTF. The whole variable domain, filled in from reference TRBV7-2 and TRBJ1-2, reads GAGVSQSPSNKVTEKGKDVELRCDPISGHTALYWYRQSLGQGLEFLIYFQGNSAPDKSGLPSDRFSAERTGGSVSTLTIQRTQQEDSAVYLCASSFSTGGDGYTFGSGTRLTVV.

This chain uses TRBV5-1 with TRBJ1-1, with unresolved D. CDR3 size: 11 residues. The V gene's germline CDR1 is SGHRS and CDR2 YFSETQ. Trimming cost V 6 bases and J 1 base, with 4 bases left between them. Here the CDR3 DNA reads TGCGCCAGCACGGGGAACACTGAAGCTTTCTTT. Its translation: CASTGNTEAFF.

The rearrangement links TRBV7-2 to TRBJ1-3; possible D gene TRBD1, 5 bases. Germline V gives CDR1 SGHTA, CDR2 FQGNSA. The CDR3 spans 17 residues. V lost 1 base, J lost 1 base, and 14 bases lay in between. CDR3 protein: CASSLGGGRASGNTIYF. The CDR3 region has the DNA TGTGCCAGCAGCTTAGGGGGTGGCAGGGCGTCTGGAAACACCATATATTTT.